This record concerns one T cell receptor (beta chain) sequence. Under the authors' procedure: Amplification from reference gene primers served as the basis for estimated nucleated cell counts. Produced via immunoSEQ multiplex PCR; TCRdb's table is partial and in-frame only. D and trimming were read from the DNA, whereas the V and J calls and clone size are those reported in that table. The repertoire has 97,000 or so clones, 90% of them found once; the top ten carry less than 2%. V was clipped by 6 bases and J by 4 bases, with 18 bases between them. Germline CDR1 MNHEY, CDR2 SVGAGI. The CDR3 extends over 15 amino acids. This sample is part of a study of blood T cell repertoires in COVID-19. Study-level background: Samples of COVID-19 (acute and convalescent) were obtained from the United States, Italy and Spain. PBMCs, B-cell-depleted T cells, or T cells provided the cDNA or gDNA that made up the material.

This rearrangement joins TRBV6-5 to TRBJ1-2, with D tentatively TRBD1 (6 bases). This sequence was found in a man between 60 and 75 years old with acute or convalescent COVID-19. Material: peripheral blood. The CDR3 spells CASRREGGAGYGYTF. DNA of the CDR3: TGTGCCAGCAGACGCGAGGGGGGGGCGGGCTATGGCTACACCTTC.